This T cell receptor beta chain came from a study of T cells in Graves' hyperthyroidism and ophthalmopathy. RNA transcripts yielded amplified TCR beta CDR3 regions. TCR CDR3 regions were first amplified by RT-PCR with HTBI primers. From the multiplex PCR reads, TCRdb called clonotypes with MiXCR, one entry per CDR3 protein. The sample gives about 600,000 distinct CDR3 sequences, 14% of which show up once; roughly 7% is in the top ten. The germline gives CDR1 DFQATT, CDR2 SNEGSKA (reference sequence). J was trimmed by 7 bases and V by 4 bases; bases with no gene match: 7. The CDR3 has 13 amino acids. The sample comprised blood. The source of this sequence is a woman aged 18 to 35 with Graves' ophthalmopathy. The chain joins TRBV20-1 to TRBJ1-2, with 9 bases lining up with TRBD1. The CDR3 is CSATPGTGPGYTF. CDR3 nucleotide sequence: TGCAGTGCTACACCCGGGACAGGGCCTGGCTACACCTTC.